Presented here are 29 T cell receptor beta chains from one specimen sequenced in a study of early T cells in non-severe SARS-CoV-2 infection. A single record per CDR3 protein comes from TCRdb applying MiXCR to the 5' RACE reads. This sample has over 60,000 distinct CDR3 sequences, with over 9% found just once. The input for sequencing was whole blood, taken at baseline. These receptor sequences come from an adult who was a healthcare worker with PCR-confirmed SARS-CoV-2 infection or an uninfected control (not recorded which).

The genes are TRBV5-6 and TRBJ2-1, with a tentative D call TRBD1 (5 bases). The CDR3 totals 16 residues. Trimming removed 2 bases from V and 1 base from J, with 13 bases in between. The germline gives CDR1 SGHDT, CDR2 YYEEEE. CDR3: CASSFRWGQSYNEQFF. In nucleotides, the CDR3 is TGTGCCAGCAGCTTTCGGTGGGGCCAATCCTACAATGAGCAGTTCTTC.

This clonotype was recorded a few times. This chain uses TRBV4-3 with TRBJ2-7; D is perhaps TRBD1 (5 bases). The CDR3 covers 14 residues. The V end was cut by 1 base, the J end by 2 bases, with 9 bases between. Per the germline V gene, CDR1 is LGHNA and CDR2 is YSLEER. The CDR3 reads CASSQGLGAYEQYF. CDR3 bases: TGCGCCAGCAGCCAAGGATTAGGGGCCTACGAGCAGTACTTC.

CDR3 nucleotides: TGCAGTGCCGTAGGGCCCCCTCCAGGGACAGAGACCCAGTACTTC. It translates to CSAVGPPPGTETQYF. This chain joins TRBV20-1 and TRBJ2-5; TRBD1 or TRBD2 may be the D gene (5 bases each). V lost 6 bases and J 4 bases, leaving 21 bases between the germline ends. The CDR3 length is 15 residues. CDR1 is DFQATT, CDR2 SNEGSKA, per germline (reference sequence).

This clonotype appeared many times. V usage is TRBV19 and J usage is TRBJ1-2; 7 bases align to TRBD1. Germline V gene sequence: CDR1 LNHDA, CDR2 SQIVND (reference sequence). The CDR3 contains 15 residues. V dropped 3 bases and J dropped 4; count of bases not matched to a gene: 8. The CDR3, as DNA: TGTGCCAGTAGTATGGGGGGACAGTCGGGCTATGGCTACACCTTC. Residues: CASSMGGQSGYGYTF.

V and J are TRBV6-5 and TRBJ1-6, with 9 bases fitting TRBD1. The V gene end was trimmed by 6 bases and the J gene end by 7 bases; junction bases not matched to a gene: 7. The CDR3 sequence is 15 residues long. Germline CDR1 and CDR2: MNHEY and SVGAGI. The CDR3 bases are TGTGCCAGCAGCCGGACCGGGACAGGGAATTCACCCCTCCACTTT. It yields the protein CASSRTGTGNSPLHF.

This clonotype was seen a handful of times. The chain combines TRBV20-1 with TRBJ2-1, with 12 bases aligning to TRBD2. The V gene's germline CDR1 is DFQATT and CDR2 SNEGSKA (reference sequence). The CDR3 runs 13 residues. Trimming cost V 5 bases and J 9 bases; bases outside gene matches: 5. The CDR3 protein is CSAASGGAFEQFF. The CDR3, as DNA: TGCAGTGCTGCTAGCGGGGGGGCCTTTGAGCAGTTCTTC.

The chain employs TRBV9 and TRBJ2-1, with TRBD2 matching 7 bases. The CDR3 sequence is 13 residues long. Germline CDR1 reads SGDLS; CDR2 reads YYNGEE. Trimming at V came to 7 bases and at J to 2 bases, leaving 3 bases not matched to a gene. CDR3 region: CASSSGAYNEQFF. CDR3 in DNA: TGTGCCAGCTCCAGCGGGGCCTACAATGAGCAGTTCTTC.

In this sample, this clonotype turned up a few times. The genes are TRBV11-2 and TRBJ2-3, with 15 bases that match TRBD2. CDR1 is SGHAT and CDR2 is FQNNGV in the germline V gene. With 4 bases clipped from V and 2 bases from J, the junction kept 7 bases outside the gene matches. The CDR3 consists of 18 residues. The CDR3 DNA reads as TGTGCCAGCAGCTCCGGACTAGCGGGGGGGCGGACCACAGATACGCAGTATTTT. It translates to CASSSGLAGGRTTDTQYF. Drawing the rest from reference TRBV11-2 and TRBJ2-3, the complete variable domain is EAGVAQSPRYKIIEKRQSVAFWCNPISGHATLYWYQQILGQGPKLLIQFQNNGVVDDSQLPKDRFSAERLKGVDSTLKIQPAKLEDSAVYLCASSSGLAGGRTTDTQYFGPGTRLTVL.

In its sample, this clonotype was seen a few times. J is TRBJ2-6 and V is TRBV6-5; tentatively, D is TRBD1 (5 bases). The CDR3 length is 15 residues. Trimming removed 2 bases at V and 2 bases at J, with 7 bases between. Germline V gene sequence: CDR1 MNHEY, CDR2 SVGAGI. The CDR3 spells CASSYATAGANVLTF. Here the CDR3 DNA reads TGTGCCAGCAGTTACGCGACAGCTGGGGCCAACGTCCTGACTTTC.

This clonotype was observed many times. This chain uses TRBV5-1 with TRBJ1-1; 8 bases align to TRBD1. The junction had 10 bases not matched to a gene; V was cut back by 2 bases and J by 7 bases. In germline, CDR1 is SGHRS, CDR2 YFSETQ. The CDR3 extends over 15 amino acids. The CDR3 bases are TGCGCCAGCAGCTTTGGTCCGAGACAGGGGAGTGAAGCTTTCTTT. Translating gives CASSFGPRQGSEAFF. Based on the CDR3 plus reference TRBV5-1 and TRBJ1-1, the full variable domain is KAGVTQTPRYLIKTRGQQVTLSCSPISGHRSVSWYQQTPGQGLQFLFEYFSETQRNKGNFPGRFSGRQFSNSRSEMNVSTLELGDSALYLCASSFGPRQGSEAFFGQGTRLTVV.

This clonotype was recorded a few times. The gene calls are TRBV7-6 and TRBJ2-2, with D hard to call. Per germline, CDR1 SGHVS and CDR2 FNYEAQ. Trimming pared 4 bases from V and 4 bases from J, leaving 7 bases between. The CDR3 is 13 amino acids. CDR3 amino acids: CASSSRITGELFF. CDR3 coding DNA: TGTGCCAGCAGCTCTAGAATCACCGGGGAGCTGTTTTTT.

The chain's CDR3 is CASANPGVYEQYF. The CDR3 DNA reads as TGCGCCAGCGCGAACCCAGGGGTCTACGAGCAGTACTTC. This sequence joins TRBV10-2 and TRBJ2-7; tentative D call: TRBD1 (6 bases). Trimming took off 8 bases at V and 3 bases at J, with 14 bases between the two ends. Germline V gene sequence: CDR1 WSHSY, CDR2 SAAADI. The CDR3 is made up of 13 amino acids.

The sample holds a few counts of this clonotype. The chain combines TRBV6-2 or TRBV6-3 with TRBJ2-1, with 11 nucleotides matching TRBD1. The CDR3 is 14 residues long. V was clipped by 6 bases and J by 8 bases; unmatched bases: 6. Germline V lookup: CDR1 MNHEY, CDR2 SVGEGT. The CDR3 DNA follows: TGTGCCAGCAGGGACAGGGGGCCTAGGTATGAGCAGTTCTTC. The encoded protein is CASRDRGPRYEQFF.

In its sample, this clonotype was seen many times. The rearrangement uses TRBV12-3 or TRBV12-4 and TRBJ2-3, with 8 bases matching TRBD2. The V and J ends lost 6 bases and 5 bases, in that order; junction bases with no gene match: 7. The CDR3 totals 14 residues. Here the CDR3 DNA reads TGTGCCAGCAGGCCCTGGGCGGGGGGAGATACGCAGTATTTT. Protein: CASRPWAGGDTQYF.

This clonotype showed up many times. The chain employs TRBV30 and TRBJ1-1; D remains ambiguous. Germline V CDR1 and CDR2: GTSNPN, SVGIG (reference sequence). Trimming removed 0 bases at V and 5 bases at J, with 10 bases between. This CDR3 has 13 residues. The CDR3 region has the DNA TGTGCCTGGAGTGTACTTGGAGCTACTGAAGCTTTCTTT. Protein: CAWSVLGATEAFF. Based on the CDR3 plus reference TRBV30 and TRBJ1-1, the full variable domain is SQTIHQWPATLVQPVGSPLSLECTVEGTSNPNLYWYRQAAGRGLQLLFYSVGIGQISSEVPQNLSASRPQDRQFILSSKKLLLSDSGFYLCAWSVLGATEAFFGQGTRLTVV.

The gene calls are TRBV6-6 and TRBJ1-2; D is uncertain. The CDR3 extends over 13 amino acids. Germline CDR1 reads MNHNY; CDR2 reads SVGAGI (reference sequence). V shed 10 bases and J shed 2 bases, with 14 bases lying between them. CDR3 DNA sequence: TGTGCCACCCTTCCTGGACGGAACTATGGCTACACCTTC. Amino acid sequence: CATLPGRNYGYTF.

This clonotype was observed a few times. CDR3 sequence: CASMRVTQETQYF. The CDR3, as DNA: TGTGCCAGCATGAGAGTCACCCAAGAGACCCAGTACTTC. J is TRBJ2-5 and V is TRBV11-2; unclear D gene. The germline V gene encodes CDR1 SGHAT and CDR2 FQNNGV. The CDR3 has 13 residues. V was pared by 7 bases and J by 1 base, with 10 bases between. Combining the CDR3 with reference TRBV11-2 and TRBJ2-5 gives the whole variable domain EAGVAQSPRYKIIEKRQSVAFWCNPISGHATLYWYQQILGQGPKLLIQFQNNGVVDDSQLPKDRFSAERLKGVDSTLKIQPAKLEDSAVYLCASMRVTQETQYFGPGTRLLVL.

The gene calls are TRBV10-2 and TRBJ2-7; 9 bases map to TRBD1. The length of the CDR3 is 11 residues. Germline values: CDR1 WSHSY, CDR2 SAAADI. V lost 10 bases to trimming and J lost 7 bases; unmatched junction nucleotides: 5. The CDR3 coding sequence is TGCGCCACCGGGGACAGGGCTGAGCAGTACTTC. Amino acid sequence: CATGDRAEQYF.

CDR3 nucleotide sequence: TGTGCCAGCCTTAAGAATACCGGAGAGCAGTTCTTC. It specifies CASLKNTGEQFF. The chain combines TRBV2 with TRBJ2-1; D call uncertain. The CDR3 runs to 12 residues. With 8 bases removed from V and 10 bases from J, the gap between germline ends came to 15 bases. Germline assignment: CDR1 SNHLY and CDR2 FYNNEI.

This clonotype has ten or more counts. The chain couples TRBV25-1 to TRBJ1-5; D gene uncertain. This CDR3 comprises 14 residues. Germline values: CDR1 MGHDK, CDR2 SYGVNS. Trimming removed 3 bases at V and 3 bases at J, with 9 bases between. DNA for the CDR3: TGTGCCAGCAGTGATTTCGGGGTCAATCAGCCCCAGCATTTT. It specifies CASSDFGVNQPQHF.

To note about this clonotype: A much larger clone is a single base away; this may be a read error. This chain links TRBV11-2 with TRBJ1-2; weak D call: TRBD1 (5 bases). The germline CDR1 and CDR2 sequences are SGHAT and FQNNGV. Trimming took 4 bases from V and 8 from J, leaving 14 bases between them. CDR3 size: 13 residues. CDR3 in DNA: TGTGCCAGCAGCTCCCGAGGGGTCGGAGGCTACACCTTC. Residues: CASSSRGVGGYTF. Full variable domain (missing parts from reference TRBV11-2 and TRBJ1-2): EAGVAQSPRYKIIEKRQSVAFWCNPISGHATLYWYQQILGQGPKLLIQFQNNGVVDDSQLPKDRFSAERLKGVDSTLKIQPAKLEDSAVYLCASSSRGVGGYTFGSGTRLTVV.

V usage is TRBV6-2 or TRBV6-3 and J usage is TRBJ2-4; D is ambiguous. V was shortened by 6 bases and J by 0 bases, with 6 bases between the two germline ends. This CDR3 has 13 amino acids. The V gene's germline CDR1 is MNHEY and CDR2 SVGEGT. CDR3 DNA sequence: TGTGCCAGCAGAAGCGCAGCCAAAAACATTCAGTACTTC. Translated, it gives CASRSAAKNIQYF.

This clonotype has at least ten counts. This chain's CDR3 is CASSYLRKDTQYF. In nucleotides, the CDR3 is TGTGCCAGCAGCTACCTGCGCAAAGATACGCAGTATTTT. The chain links TRBV7-6 to TRBJ2-3; D uncertain. Trimming removed 4 bases from V and 5 bases from J, with 10 bases in between. The CDR3 sequence is 13 residues long. From germline, CDR1 is SGHVS and CDR2 FNYEAQ.

The chain has TRBV7-9 and TRBJ2-7, with D possibly being TRBD2 (6 bases). This CDR3 has 13 residues. Looked up from germline, CDR1 is SEHNR and CDR2 is FQNEAQ (reference sequence). V was pared by 3 bases and J by 5 bases, with 11 bases between. CDR3 protein: CASSFRGMDEQYF. The DNA for the CDR3 is TGTGCCAGCAGCTTTCGGGGGATGGACGAGCAGTACTTC.

There are a few counts of this clonotype. The gene calls are TRBV3-1 and TRBJ2-5; 9 bases are a match to TRBD2. Trimming at V came to 4 bases and at J to 5 bases, leaving 8 bases not matched to a gene. Germline V gives CDR1 LGHDT, CDR2 YNNKEL (reference sequence). The CDR3 runs 15 residues. The CDR3 DNA follows: TGTGCCAGCAGCCCCGGTGAGCGGGGGGACGAGACCCAGTACTTC. This sequence encodes CASSPGERGDETQYF.

The V call is TRBV3-1, the J call TRBJ2-7, with D possibly matching TRBD1 (5 bases). Trimming cost V 1 base and J 9 bases, with 13 bases left between them. Germline V lookup: CDR1 LGHDT, CDR2 YNNKEL (reference sequence). The CDR3 length is 13 residues. The CDR3 is CASSQGSSQGQYF. DNA for the CDR3: TGTGCCAGCAGCCAAGGGTCCAGTCAGGGGCAGTACTTC.

The J gene is TRBJ1-5, the V gene TRBV12-3 or TRBV12-4, with unresolved D. V was pared by 5 bases and J by 11 bases, with 19 bases between. This CDR3 has 14 amino acids. The CDR3 DNA follows: TGTGCCAGCAGTATCGACGGGCCCAATGCAGCCCAGCATTTT. Its protein product is CASSIDGPNAAQHF.

Only a few counts were recorded for this clonotype. The V call is TRBV12-3 or TRBV12-4, the J call TRBJ1-1, with 7 bases matching TRBD1. The ends lost 8 bases at V and 1 base at J; junction bases unmatched: 7. The CDR3 contains 14 residues. The CDR3 nucleotides read TGTGCCAGCGGCTTAGGGGGCCCGAACACTGAAGCTTTCTTT. Encoded protein: CASGLGGPNTEAFF.

This clonotype appeared many times. This chain uses TRBV2 with TRBJ1-1; 7 bases are a match to TRBD1. Germline assignment: CDR1 SNHLY and CDR2 FYNNEI. CDR3 size: 14 residues. With 5 bases clipped from V and 4 bases from J, the junction kept 7 bases outside the gene matches. CDR3 nucleotide sequence: TGTGCCAGCAGTTTAGAACAGGGGCCCACTGAAGCTTTCTTT. It codes for CASSLEQGPTEAFF.